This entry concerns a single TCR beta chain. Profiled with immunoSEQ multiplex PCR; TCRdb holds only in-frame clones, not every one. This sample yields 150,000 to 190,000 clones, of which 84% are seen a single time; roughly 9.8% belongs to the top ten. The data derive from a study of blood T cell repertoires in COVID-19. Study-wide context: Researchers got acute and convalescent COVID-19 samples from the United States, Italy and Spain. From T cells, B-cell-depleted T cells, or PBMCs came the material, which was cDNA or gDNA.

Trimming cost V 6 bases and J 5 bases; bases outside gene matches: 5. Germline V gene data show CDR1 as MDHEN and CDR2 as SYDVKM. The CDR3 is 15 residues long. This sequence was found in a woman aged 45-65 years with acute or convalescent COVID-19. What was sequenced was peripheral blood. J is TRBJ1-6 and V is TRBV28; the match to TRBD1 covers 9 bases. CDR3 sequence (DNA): TGTGCCAGCAGGCCCGGGGACAGGGATAATTCACCCCTCCACTTT. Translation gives CASRPGDRDNSPLHF.